This TCR beta chain comes out of a study of the immune and genomic landscape of osteosarcoma. The V end was cut by 3 bases, the J end by 2 bases, with 10 bases between. There are 14 residues in the CDR3. CDR1 and CDR2 from the germline V gene are SGHAT and FQDESV (reference sequence). The method was immunoSEQ multiplex PCR; TCRdb's version includes in-frame clones alone and lacks a portion of them. The sample lists over a thousand clones, about 69% occurring once. The TCR originated in a boy under 18 with osteosarcoma. The specimen was metastatic tumor tissue from the lung. V and J are TRBV11-1 and TRBJ2-5; D unclear. In DNA, the CDR3 is TGTGCCAGCAGCTTGGCAGGACGGCAAGAGACCCAGTACTTC. Protein: CASSLAGRQETQYF.